This TCR beta chain came from a study of blood T cell repertoires in COVID-19. At the level of the study: Whether acute or convalescent, the COVID-19 samples came from the United States, Italy and Spain.

The method was immunoSEQ multiplex PCR; TCRdb's version includes in-frame clones alone and lacks a portion of them. This sample has approximately 280,000 clones, with around 85% found just once. Study members were between roughly 18 and 100 years old and lived in some 26 US regions. Looked up from germline, CDR1 is MNHNS and CDR2 is SASEGT. The CDR3 has 15 amino acids. V was pared by 0 bases and J by 4 bases, with 12 bases between. The source is a woman between 45 and 65 years old who had recovered from COVID-19. The chain has TRBV6-1 and TRBJ1-2; perhaps TRBD1 as D (5 bases). Sequenced sample: PBMCs or T cells enriched from blood (not recorded which). The CDR3 protein is CASSEAQGWGYGYTF. CDR3 nucleotides: TGTGCCAGCAGTGAAGCTCAGGGATGGGGCTATGGCTACACCTTC.